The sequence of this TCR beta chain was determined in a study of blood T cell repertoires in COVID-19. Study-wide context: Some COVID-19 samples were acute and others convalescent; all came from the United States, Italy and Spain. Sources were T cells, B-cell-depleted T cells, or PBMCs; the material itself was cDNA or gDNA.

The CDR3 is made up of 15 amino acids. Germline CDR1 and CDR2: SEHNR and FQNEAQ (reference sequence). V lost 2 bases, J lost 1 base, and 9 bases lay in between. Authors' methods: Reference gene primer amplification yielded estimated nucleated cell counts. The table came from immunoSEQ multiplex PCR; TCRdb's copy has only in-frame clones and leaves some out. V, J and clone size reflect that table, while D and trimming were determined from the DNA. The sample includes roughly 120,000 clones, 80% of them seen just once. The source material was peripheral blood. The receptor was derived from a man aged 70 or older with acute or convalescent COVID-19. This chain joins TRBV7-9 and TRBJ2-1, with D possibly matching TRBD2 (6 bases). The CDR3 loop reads CASSLSGPSYNEQFF. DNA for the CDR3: TGTGCCAGCAGCTTAAGCGGGCCTTCCTACAATGAGCAGTTCTTC.